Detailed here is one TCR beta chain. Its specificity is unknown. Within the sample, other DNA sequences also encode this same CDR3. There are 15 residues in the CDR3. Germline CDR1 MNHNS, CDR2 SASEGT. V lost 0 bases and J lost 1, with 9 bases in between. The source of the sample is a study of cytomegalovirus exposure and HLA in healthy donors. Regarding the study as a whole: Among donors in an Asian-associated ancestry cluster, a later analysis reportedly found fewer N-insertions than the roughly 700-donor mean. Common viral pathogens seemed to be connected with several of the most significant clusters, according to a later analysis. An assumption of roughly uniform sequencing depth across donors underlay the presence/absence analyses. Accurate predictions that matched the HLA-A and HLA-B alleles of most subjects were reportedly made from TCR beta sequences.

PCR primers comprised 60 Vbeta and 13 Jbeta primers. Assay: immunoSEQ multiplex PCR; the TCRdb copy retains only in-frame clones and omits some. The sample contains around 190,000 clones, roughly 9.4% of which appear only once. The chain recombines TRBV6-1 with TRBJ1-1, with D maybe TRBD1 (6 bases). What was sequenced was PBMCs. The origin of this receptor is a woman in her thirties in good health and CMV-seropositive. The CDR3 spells CASSEAQGWNTEAFF. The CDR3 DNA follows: TGTGCCAGCAGTGAAGCGCAGGGGTGGAACACTGAAGCTTTCTTT.